This entry lists 10 T cell receptor beta chains sequenced from one sample in a study of blood T cells in healthy people across ages. For the second PCR, which ran for about 7 to 11 cycles, a sample-barcoded 5' primer and a J-beta primer mix were used. One entry per CDR3 protein results from TCRdb running MiXCR on the 5' RACE reads. The sample lists approximately 810,000 distinct CDR3 sequences, less than 35% occurring once. The sequenced sample was blood. The receptors originated from a woman aged 80 or older in good health.

This clonotype was seen just once. Being one base from a much bigger clone, this may be a read error. The chain employs TRBV5-1 and TRBJ2-1; weak D call: TRBD2 (6 bases). V gave up 7 bases and J gave up 7 bases, with 21 bases separating them. The CDR3 spans 15 residues. Germline V CDR1 and CDR2: SGHRS, YFSETQ. The CDR3 bases are TGCGCCAGCTCACCGAGGGCGGGACGAAGTAATGAGCAGTTCTTC. Its protein product is CASSPRAGRSNEQFF.

As concerns this clonotype: Germline and junction disagree at one end, which may indicate a read error. This chain joins TRBV7-2 and TRBJ2-1; D unclear. The DNA end lines up better with TRBJ2-7; the J call may be wrong. This CDR3 spans 15 amino acids. Germline V gene lookup returns CDR1 SGHTA and CDR2 FQGNSA. CDR3: CACSLPSSSYNEQYF. The CDR3 DNA reads as TGTGCCTGCAGCTTACCTAGTAGCTCCTACAATGAGCAGTACTTC.

This clonotype was detected ten times or more. This chain uses TRBV12-3 or TRBV12-4 with TRBJ1-5, with 7 nucleotides matching TRBD1. V lost 8 bases to trimming and J lost 5 bases; unmatched junction nucleotides: 9. This CDR3 comprises 14 residues. In DNA, the CDR3 is TGTGCCAGCGCCCGGGACAGTTACTATCAGCCCCAGCATTTT. Amino acids: CASARDSYYQPQHF.

This clonotype was recorded many times. This chain uses TRBV6-2 or TRBV6-3 with TRBJ1-1; 8 nucleotides agree with TRBD1. Germline CDR1 and CDR2: MNHEY and SVGEGT. V trimming: 1 base; J trimming: 5 bases; junction bases outside the gene matches: 15. CDR3 length: 18 amino acids. For the CDR3, the DNA is TGTGCCAGCAGTTACTTAGCAGGACAGGGACCGGCTACGACTGAAGCTTTCTTT. It specifies CASSYLAGQGPATTEAFF.

This clonotype was counted ten times or more. Possible read error: a much larger clone is one base away. The chain recombines TRBV12-3 or TRBV12-4 with TRBJ2-5; D is possibly TRBD1 (5 bases). V was clipped by 5 bases and J by 11 bases, with 15 bases between them. The CDR3 sequence is 12 residues long. CDR3: CASSRKGNEQYF. The CDR3 region has the DNA TGTGCCAGCAGTCGAAAGGGGAATGAGCAGTACTTC.

V usage is TRBV20-1 and J usage is TRBJ2-7; D call uncertain. The CDR3 extends over 14 amino acids. The V end lost 0 bases, the J end lost 1 base, and 10 bases lay between the germline ends. Germline V lookup: CDR1 DFQATT, CDR2 SNEGSKA (reference sequence). CDR3 amino acids: CSAREYQDSYEQYF. The CDR3 DNA is TGCAGTGCTAGAGAATATCAGGATTCCTACGAGCAGTACTTC.

This clonotype has more than one count but fewer than ten. The CDR3: CASSYSTPEYYSPLHF. Written as DNA, the CDR3 is TGTGCCAGCAGTTACTCGACCCCAGAATACTATTCACCCCTCCACTTT. The V gene is TRBV6-5, the J gene TRBJ1-6; D unclear. Trimming took off 0 bases at V and 8 bases at J, with 14 bases between the two ends. This CDR3 contains 16 residues. From germline, CDR1 is MNHEY and CDR2 SVGAGI.

This clonotype was seen repeatedly, ten times or more. This rearrangement joins TRBV14 to TRBJ2-4; 8 nucleotides agree with TRBD1. Germline values: CDR1 SGHDN, CDR2 FVKESK. Trimming at V came to 0 bases and at J to 8 bases, leaving 6 bases not matched to a gene. The CDR3 totals 15 residues. CDR3 coding DNA: TGTGCCAGCAGCCAAGAGACAGGGGAAGGGGACATTCAGTACTTC. Translating it yields CASSQETGEGDIQYF.

This clonotype was recorded at least ten times. V and J are TRBV7-2 and TRBJ2-3; either TRBD1 or TRBD2 may fit D (5 bases each). The CDR3 has 16 residues. The ends were cut back, 3 bases at V and 5 bases at J, with 18 bases in the middle. Germline lookup yields CDR1 SGHTA and CDR2 FQGNSA. The CDR3 loop is CASSFHRDRSRDTQYF. The CDR3 DNA reads as TGTGCCAGCAGCTTTCACCGGGACCGCTCCCGAGATACGCAGTATTTT. Using reference TRBV7-2 and TRBJ2-3 for the parts outside the CDR3, the full variable domain is GAGVSQSPSNKVTEKGKDVELRCDPISGHTALYWYRQSLGQGLEFLIYFQGNSAPDKSGLPSDRFSAERTGGSVSTLTIQRTQQEDSAVYLCASSFHRDRSRDTQYFGPGTRLTVL.

Notes on this clonotype: This may come from a read error, since a much larger clone is one base off. The chain has TRBV6-2 or TRBV6-3 and TRBJ2-1; maybe TRBD2 (6 bases). The V end lost 6 bases, the J end lost 5 bases, and 23 bases lay between the germline ends. Germline CDR1 reads MNHEY; CDR2 reads SVGEGT. The CDR3 loop spans 17 amino acids. The CDR3 DNA reads as TGTGCCAGCAGCTCGGGGCGGGGACCAGCGAGTAACAATGAGCAGTTCTTC. Residues: CASSSGRGPASNNEQFF.